The clone carrying this T cell receptor beta chain was recorded a few times. Its antigen is not identified. The length of the CDR3 is 12 residues. CDR1 is LNHDA, CDR2 SQIVND, per germline (reference sequence). After removal of 10 bases from V and 4 bases from J, the junction contained 6 bases not matched to a gene. This sample was included in a study of T cells in Graves' hyperthyroidism and ophthalmopathy. General study findings and limits: The model foresaw ophthalmopathy a median roughly 6 months prior to onset.

Diagnoses were established using clinical symptoms, serum thyroxine and TRAb, thyroid ultrasound and orbital computed tomography. RNA transcripts yielded amplified TCR beta CDR3 regions. With the HTBI primer set, the TCR CDR3 went through a first round of RT-PCR. TCRdb ran MiXCR on the multiplex PCR reads and lists one entry per CDR3 protein. The repertoire holds hundreds of thousands of distinct CDR3 sequences, with about two fifths as singletons. Sequenced: blood. The receptor was isolated from a man between 18 and 29 years old with Graves' hyperthyroidism. V is TRBV19 and J is TRBJ2-7; 8 bases match TRBD1. The CDR3 DNA reads as TGTGCCACCGGACAGGGTTGGTACGAGCAGTACTTC. Translation gives CATGQGWYEQYF. The variable domain in full, completed from reference TRBV19 and TRBJ2-7, reads DGGITQSPKYLFRKEGQNVTLSCEQNLNHDAMYWYRQDPGQGLRLIYYSQIVNDFQKGDIAEGYSVSREKKESFPLTVTSAQKNPTAFYLCATGQGWYEQYFGPGTRLTVT.